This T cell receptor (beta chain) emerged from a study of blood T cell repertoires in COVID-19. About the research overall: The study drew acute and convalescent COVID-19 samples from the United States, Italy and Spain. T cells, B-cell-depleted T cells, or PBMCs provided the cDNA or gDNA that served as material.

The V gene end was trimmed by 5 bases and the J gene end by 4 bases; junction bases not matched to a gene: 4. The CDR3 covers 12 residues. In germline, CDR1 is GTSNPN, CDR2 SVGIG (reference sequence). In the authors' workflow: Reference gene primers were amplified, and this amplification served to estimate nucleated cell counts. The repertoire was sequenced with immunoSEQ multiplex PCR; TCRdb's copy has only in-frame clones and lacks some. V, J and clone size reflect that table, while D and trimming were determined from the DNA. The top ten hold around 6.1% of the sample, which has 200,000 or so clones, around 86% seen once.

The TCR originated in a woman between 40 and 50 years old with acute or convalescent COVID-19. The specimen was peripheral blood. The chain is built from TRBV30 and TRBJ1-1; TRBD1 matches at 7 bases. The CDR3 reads CAWRRGRTEAFF. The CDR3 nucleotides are TGTGCCTGGCGAAGGGGGCGCACTGAAGCTTTCTTT. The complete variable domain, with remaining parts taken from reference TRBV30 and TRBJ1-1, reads SQTIHQWPATLVQPVGSPLSLECTVEGTSNPNLYWYRQAAGRGLQLLFYSVGIGQISSEVPQNLSASRPQDRQFILSSKKLLLSDSGFYLCAWRRGRTEAFFGQGTRLTVV.